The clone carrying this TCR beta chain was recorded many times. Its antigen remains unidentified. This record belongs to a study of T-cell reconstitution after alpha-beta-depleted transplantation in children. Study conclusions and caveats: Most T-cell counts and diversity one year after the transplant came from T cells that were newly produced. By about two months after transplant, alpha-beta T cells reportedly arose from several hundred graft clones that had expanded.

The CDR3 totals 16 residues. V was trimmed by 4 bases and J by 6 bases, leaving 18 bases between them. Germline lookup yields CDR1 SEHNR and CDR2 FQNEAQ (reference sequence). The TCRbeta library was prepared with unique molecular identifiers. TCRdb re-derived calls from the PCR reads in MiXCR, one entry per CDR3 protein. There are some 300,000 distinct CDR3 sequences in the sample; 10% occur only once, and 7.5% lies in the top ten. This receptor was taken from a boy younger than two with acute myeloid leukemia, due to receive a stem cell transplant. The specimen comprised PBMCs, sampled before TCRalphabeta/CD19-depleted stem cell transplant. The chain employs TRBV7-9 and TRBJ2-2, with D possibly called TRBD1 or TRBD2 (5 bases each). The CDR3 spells CASSSKGTPDAGELFF. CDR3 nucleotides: TGTGCCAGCAGCTCGAAAGGGACGCCTGACGCCGGGGAGCTGTTTTTT.